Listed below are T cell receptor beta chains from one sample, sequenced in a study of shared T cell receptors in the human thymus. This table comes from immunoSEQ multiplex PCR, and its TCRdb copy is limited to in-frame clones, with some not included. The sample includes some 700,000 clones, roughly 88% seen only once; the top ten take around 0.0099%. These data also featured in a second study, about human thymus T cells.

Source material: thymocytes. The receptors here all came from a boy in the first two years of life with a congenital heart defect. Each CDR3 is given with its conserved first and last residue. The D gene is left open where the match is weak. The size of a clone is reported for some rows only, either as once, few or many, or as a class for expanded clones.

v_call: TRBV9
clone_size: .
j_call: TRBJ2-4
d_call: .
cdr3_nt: TGTGCCAGCAGCCCGGGTGCAGGGGAAGTGTCTGCCAAAAACATTCAGTACTTC
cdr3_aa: CASSPGAGEVSAKNIQYF

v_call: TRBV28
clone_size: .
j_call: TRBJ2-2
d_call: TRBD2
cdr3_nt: TGTGCCAGCAGTCCTCTTCGTCGGGAGGGATTTTGGAACGGGGAGCTGTTTTTT
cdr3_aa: CASSPLRREGFWNGELFF

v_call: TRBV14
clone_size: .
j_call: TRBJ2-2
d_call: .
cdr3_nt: TGTGCCAGCAGCCACATCACCGGGGAGCTGTTTTTT
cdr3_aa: CASSHITGELFF

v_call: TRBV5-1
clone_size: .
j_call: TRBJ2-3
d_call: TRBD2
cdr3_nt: TGCGCCAGCAGCTTGGAATGGACTAGCGCCAGTATTAGGTATACGCAGTATTTT
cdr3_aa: CASSLEWTSASIRYTQYF

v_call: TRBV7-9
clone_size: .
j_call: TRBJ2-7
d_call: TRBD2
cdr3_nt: TGTGCCAGCAGCTTAGTAGCTAGCGGGAGAACCCACGAGCAGTACTTC
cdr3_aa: CASSLVASGRTHEQYF

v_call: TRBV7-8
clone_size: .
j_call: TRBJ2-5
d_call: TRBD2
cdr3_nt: TGTGCCAGCAGCTTAATAACCCGTCCGGGACTAGCGGGAGGTCAGTCACAAGAGACCCAGTACTTC
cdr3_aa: CASSLITRPGLAGGQSQETQYF

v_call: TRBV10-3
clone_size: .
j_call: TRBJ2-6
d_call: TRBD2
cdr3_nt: TGTGCCTCAGGAAGTGTGGCGGGAGAGGACCCTGGGGCCAACGTCCTGACTTTC
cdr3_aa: CASGSVAGEDPGANVLTF

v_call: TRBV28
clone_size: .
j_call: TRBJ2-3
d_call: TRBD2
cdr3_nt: TGTGCCAGCAGTTTTGGCGGGAGTCGCACAGATACGCAGTATTTT
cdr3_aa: CASSFGGSRTDTQYF

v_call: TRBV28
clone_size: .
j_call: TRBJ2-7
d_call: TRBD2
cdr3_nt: TGTGCCATCGGGACTAGCGGACACGAGCAGTACTTC
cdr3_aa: CAIGTSGHEQYF

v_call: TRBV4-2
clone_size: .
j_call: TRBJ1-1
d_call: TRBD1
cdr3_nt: TGTGCCAGCAGCCAAGACAGGGGGAGGAACACTGAAGCTTTCTTT
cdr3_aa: CASSQDRGRNTEAFF

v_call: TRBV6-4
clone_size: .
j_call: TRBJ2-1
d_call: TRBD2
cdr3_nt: TGTGCCAGCAGTGACTATAGCGGGAGGGGTTTCAATGAGCAGTTCTTC
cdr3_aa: CASSDYSGRGFNEQFF

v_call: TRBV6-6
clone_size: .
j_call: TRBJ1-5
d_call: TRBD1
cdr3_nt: TGTGCCAGCAGACAGACAGGGAAGGTCAATCAGCCCCAGCATTTT
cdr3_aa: CASRQTGKVNQPQHF

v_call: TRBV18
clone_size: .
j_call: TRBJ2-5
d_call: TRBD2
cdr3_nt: TGTGCCAGCTCACCACCCGGACTAGCGGGAGGGCAAGAGACCCAGTACTTC
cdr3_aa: CASSPPGLAGGQETQYF

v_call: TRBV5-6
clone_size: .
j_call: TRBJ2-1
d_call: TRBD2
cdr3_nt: TGTGCCAGCAGCTTATCTGCGGGAGTGAATGAGCAGTTCTTC
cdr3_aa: CASSLSAGVNEQFF

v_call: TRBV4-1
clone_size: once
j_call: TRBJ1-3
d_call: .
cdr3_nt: TGCGCCAGCAGCTTGGGGGCAGGGCCCTCTGGAAACACCATATATTTT
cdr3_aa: CASSLGAGPSGNTIYF

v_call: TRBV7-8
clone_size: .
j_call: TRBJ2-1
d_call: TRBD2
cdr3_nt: TGTGCCAGCAGCTGGGGCGGGAGGATCAATGAGCAGTTCTTC
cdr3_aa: CASSWGGRINEQFF

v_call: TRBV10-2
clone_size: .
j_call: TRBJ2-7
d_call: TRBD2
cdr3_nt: TGCGCCAGCAGTGAGTCAGGGCTAGCGGGGTCTAGCGAGCAGTACTTC
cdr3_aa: CASSESGLAGSSEQYF

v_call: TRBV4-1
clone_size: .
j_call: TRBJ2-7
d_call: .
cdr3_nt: TGCGCCAGCAGCCAAGAGCGCGCGGGGGCGCAGATCGAGCAGTACTTC
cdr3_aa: CASSQERAGAQIEQYF

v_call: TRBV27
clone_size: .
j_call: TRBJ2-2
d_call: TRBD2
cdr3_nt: TGTGCCAGCAGTTCCCCCCCCGGTCGGGAGGGCCGGGGATTGAACACCGGGGAGCTGTTTTTT
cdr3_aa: CASSSPPGREGRGLNTGELFF

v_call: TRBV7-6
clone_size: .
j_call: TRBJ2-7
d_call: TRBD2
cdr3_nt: TGTGCCAGCAGTCTTAGGGAAGTAGTAGCGGGAGTTCCCTCCTACGAGCAGTACTTC
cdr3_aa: CASSLREVVAGVPSYEQYF

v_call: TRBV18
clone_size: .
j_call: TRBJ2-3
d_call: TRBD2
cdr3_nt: TGTGCCAGCTCACCTTGGACTAGCGGGAGGGCCGAAGATACGCAGTATTTT
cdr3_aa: CASSPWTSGRAEDTQYF

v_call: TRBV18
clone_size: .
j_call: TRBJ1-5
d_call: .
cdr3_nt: TGTGCCAGCTCACCTGGGCAGGGATCTCAGCCCCAGCATTTT
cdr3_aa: CASSPGQGSQPQHF

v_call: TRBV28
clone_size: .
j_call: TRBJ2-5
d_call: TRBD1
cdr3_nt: TGTGCCAGCGGACCGGGACAGGGTGAAAAGACCCAGTACTTC
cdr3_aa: CASGPGQGEKTQYF

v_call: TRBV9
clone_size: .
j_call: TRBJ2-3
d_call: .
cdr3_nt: TGTGCCAGCAGCGTCGTAGGAGGCCCTGTTGATACGCAGTATTTT
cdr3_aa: CASSVVGGPVDTQYF

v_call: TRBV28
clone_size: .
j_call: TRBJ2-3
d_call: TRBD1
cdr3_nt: TGTGCCAGCAGTTTCACTACAGGGGATCAAACGTATTTT
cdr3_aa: CASSFTTGDQTYF

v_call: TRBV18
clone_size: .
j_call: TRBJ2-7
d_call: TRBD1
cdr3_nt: TGTGCCAGCTCACCCCGCAACCGGGACAGGGGCGCCTACGAGCAGTACTTC
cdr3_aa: CASSPRNRDRGAYEQYF

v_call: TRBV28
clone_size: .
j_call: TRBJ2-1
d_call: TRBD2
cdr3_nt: TGTGCCAGCAGTGCGCTAGCGGGACCGAGGTACAATGAGCAGTTCTTC
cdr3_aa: CASSALAGPRYNEQFF

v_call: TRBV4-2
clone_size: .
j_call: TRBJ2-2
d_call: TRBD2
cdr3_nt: TGTGCCAGCAGCCGTCTAGCGGGTCGACCCGGGGAGCTGTTTTTT
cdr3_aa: CASSRLAGRPGELFF

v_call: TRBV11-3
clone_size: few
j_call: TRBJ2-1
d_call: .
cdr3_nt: TGTGCCAGCAGCCTAAGAAGGGGTGAGCAGTTCTTC
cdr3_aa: CASSLRRGEQFF

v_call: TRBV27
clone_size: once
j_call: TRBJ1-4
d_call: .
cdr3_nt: TGTGCCAGCAGGTCGAGTGAAAAACTGTTTTTT
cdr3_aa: CASRSSEKLFF

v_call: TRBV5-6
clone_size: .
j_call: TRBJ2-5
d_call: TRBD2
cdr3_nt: TGTGCCAGCAGCTGGACTAGCGGGACGGGGAACGACTTC
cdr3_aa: CASSWTSGTGNDF

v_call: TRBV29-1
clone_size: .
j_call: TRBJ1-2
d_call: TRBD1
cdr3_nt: TGCAGCGTTACCACTACCCCCGACAGGGGGCATTGGGGTGGCTACACCTTC
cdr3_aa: CSVTTTPDRGHWGGYTF

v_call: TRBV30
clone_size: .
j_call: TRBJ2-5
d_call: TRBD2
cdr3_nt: TGTGCCGCTACGGGACTAGCGAAAGAGACCCAGTACTTC
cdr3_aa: CAATGLAKETQYF

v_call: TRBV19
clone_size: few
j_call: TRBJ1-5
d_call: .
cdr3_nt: TGTGCCAGTAGCCCCGTGTTCGGAGGGCGGCCTAAGCCCCAGCATTTT
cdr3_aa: CASSPVFGGRPKPQHF

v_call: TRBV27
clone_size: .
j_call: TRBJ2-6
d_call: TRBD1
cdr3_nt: TGTGCCAGCAGTTTAGGGAGGTTCGGGACAGGGTTCCCTGGGGCCAACGTCCTGACTTTC
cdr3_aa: CASSLGRFGTGFPGANVLTF

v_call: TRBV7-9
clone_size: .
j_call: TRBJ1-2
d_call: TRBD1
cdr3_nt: TGTGCCAGCAGCCCGATCCGCCGGGACAGGGAGTTAGGGAACTATGGCTACACCTTC
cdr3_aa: CASSPIRRDRELGNYGYTF

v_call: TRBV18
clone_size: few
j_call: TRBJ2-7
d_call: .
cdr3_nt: TGTGCCAGCTCACCACATGACAGCTACGAGCAGTACTTC
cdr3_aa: CASSPHDSYEQYF

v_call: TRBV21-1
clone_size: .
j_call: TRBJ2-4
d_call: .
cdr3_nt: TGTGCCAGCAGCTCCCGTAGAGGGGGCGCGACCAAAAACATTCAGTACTTC
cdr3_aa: CASSSRRGGATKNIQYF

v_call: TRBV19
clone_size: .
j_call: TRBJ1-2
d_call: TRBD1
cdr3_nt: TGTGCCAGTAGTATAGTAGGGACAGGGGATGGCTACACCTTC
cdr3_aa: CASSIVGTGDGYTF

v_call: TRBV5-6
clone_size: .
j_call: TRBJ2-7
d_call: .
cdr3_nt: TGTGCCAGCAGCTTGGCAAAGCGCCGACAGGCCACCTACGAGCAGTACTTC
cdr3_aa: CASSLAKRRQATYEQYF

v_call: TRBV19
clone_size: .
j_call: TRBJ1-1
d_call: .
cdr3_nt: TGTGCCAGTAGTAAAAAGGGGGTAGGTGAGGCAGGCACTGAAGCTTTCTTT
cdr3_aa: CASSKKGVGEAGTEAFF

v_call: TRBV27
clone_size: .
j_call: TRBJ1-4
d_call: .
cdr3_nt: TGTGCCAGCAGTTATCGTGCAACTAATGAAAAACTGTTTTTT
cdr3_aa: CASSYRATNEKLFF

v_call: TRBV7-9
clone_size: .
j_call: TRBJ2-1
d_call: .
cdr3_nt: TGTGCCAGCAGCTCTAACGGTCGTGGCTACAATGAGCAGTTCTTC
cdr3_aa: CASSSNGRGYNEQFF

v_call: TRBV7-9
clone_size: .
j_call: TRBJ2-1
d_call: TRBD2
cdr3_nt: TGTGCCAGCAGCTCCACCGGGACTAGCGGGAGTTCTGAGCAGTTCTTC
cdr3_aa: CASSSTGTSGSSEQFF

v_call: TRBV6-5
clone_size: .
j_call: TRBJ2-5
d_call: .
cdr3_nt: TGTGCCAGCAGTTACCAAACAGGGCGGCAAGAGACCCAGTACTTC
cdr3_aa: CASSYQTGRQETQYF

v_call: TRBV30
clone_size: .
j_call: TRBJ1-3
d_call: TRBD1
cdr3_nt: TGTGCCTGGACTCTTACCGGGACAGTAGGAAACACCATATATTTT
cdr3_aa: CAWTLTGTVGNTIYF

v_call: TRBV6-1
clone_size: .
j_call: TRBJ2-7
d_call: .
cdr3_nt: TGTGCCAGCAGTGAATGGCAGTTTACCTACGAGCAGTACTTC
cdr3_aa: CASSEWQFTYEQYF

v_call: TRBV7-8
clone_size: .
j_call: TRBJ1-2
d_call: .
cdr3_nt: TGTGCCAGCAGCCTCCTACAGGGCCTAGGCTACACCTTC
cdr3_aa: CASSLLQGLGYTF

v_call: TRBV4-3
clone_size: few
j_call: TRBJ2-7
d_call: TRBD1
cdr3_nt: TGCGCCAGCAGCCAAGACGACAGGGCCCAATACGAGCAGTACTTC
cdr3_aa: CASSQDDRAQYEQYF

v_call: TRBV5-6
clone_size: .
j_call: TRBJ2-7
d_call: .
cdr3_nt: TGTGCCAGCAGCCTGGGACACAGTATCTACGAGCAGTACTTC
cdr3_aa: CASSLGHSIYEQYF